This T cell receptor beta chain was sequenced in a study of T cells after posttransplantation cyclophosphamide. Repertoires were generated with immunoSEQ multiplex PCR, while TCRdb's copy carries only in-frame clones and drops some. The sample carries 15,000 to 20,000 clones, 70% to 90% recorded once. The germline V gene has CDR1 SGHRS and CDR2 YFSETQ. The V and J ends lost 4 bases and 4 bases, in that order; junction bases with no gene match: 10. This CDR3 contains 16 residues. The sample was memory CD4+ T cells sorted from blood. The chain carries TRBV5-1 and TRBJ2-7; 11 bases match TRBD1. This receptor was taken from a man aged 25-45 years in good health and a related stem cell transplant donor. The DNA for the CDR3 is TGCGCCAGCAGCCCCCGGACAGGGGGCATCGTATACGAGCAGTACTTC. Protein sequence: CASSPRTGGIVYEQYF.